Listed here is a single T cell receptor (beta chain). The data originate from a study of control samples from healthy donors and cancer patients. Clones were read by immunoSEQ multiplex PCR, and TCRdb kept only the in-frame ones, dropping some. The table lists approximately 58,000 clones, roughly 87% of them singletons, with 11% to 15% in the top ten. CDR3 length equals 15 residues. Germline V gives CDR1 SQVTM, CDR2 ANQGSEA. V was trimmed by 4 bases and J by 5 bases, leaving 21 bases between them. Sequencing was performed on PBMCs. This sequence originates from a man aged 55 to 69 with head and neck cancer. This chain connects TRBV29-1 to TRBJ2-7; D perhaps matches TRBD1 (6 bases). CDR3 sequence reads: CSVVEGGVSRNEQYF. The CDR3, as DNA: TGCAGCGTTGTAGAAGGGGGAGTCTCTAGAAACGAGCAGTACTTC.